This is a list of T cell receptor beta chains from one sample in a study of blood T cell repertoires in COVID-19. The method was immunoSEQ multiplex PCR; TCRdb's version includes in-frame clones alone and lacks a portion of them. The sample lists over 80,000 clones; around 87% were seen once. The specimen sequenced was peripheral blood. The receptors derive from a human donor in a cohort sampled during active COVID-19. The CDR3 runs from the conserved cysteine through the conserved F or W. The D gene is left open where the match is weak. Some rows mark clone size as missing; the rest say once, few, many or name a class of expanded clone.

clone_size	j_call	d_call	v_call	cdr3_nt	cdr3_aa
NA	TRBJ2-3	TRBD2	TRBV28	TGTGCCAGCAGCGGGGGGGCGGGAGAAGGGGATACGCAGTATTTT	CASSGGAGEGDTQYF
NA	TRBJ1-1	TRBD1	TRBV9	TGTGCCAGCAGCGTAGCCCCGGGATCAACAGGGGCCGGCACTGAAGCTTTCTTT	CASSVAPGSTGAGTEAFF
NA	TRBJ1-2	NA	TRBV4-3	TGCGCCAGCAGCCAAGCTCTCACGGGTGTGGGCTATGGCTACACCTTC	CASSQALTGVGYGYTF
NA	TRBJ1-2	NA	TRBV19	TGTGCCAGTAGTATGACGAATAACTATGGCTACGCCTTC	CASSMTNNYGYAF
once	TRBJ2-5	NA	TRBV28	TGTGCCAGCAGCCCACCCAGATACCAAGAGACCCAGTACTTC	CASSPPRYQETQYF
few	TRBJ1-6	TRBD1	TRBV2	TGTGCCAGCAGAGGGACAGGGAAATCCTATAATTCACCCCTCCACTTT	CASRGTGKSYNSPLHF
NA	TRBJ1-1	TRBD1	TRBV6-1	TGTGCCAGCAGTGGCGGGACAGGGGGCGCCCCGAGGACTGAAGCTTTCTTT	CASSGGTGGAPRTEAFF
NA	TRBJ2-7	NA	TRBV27	TGTGCCAGCAGTTGGTCCCGCCAAGCCCACGAGCAGTACTTC	CASSWSRQAHEQYF
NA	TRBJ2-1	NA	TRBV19	TGTGCCAGTAGGCCCCTGGGGGCCGACCTAAGTGAGCAGTTCTTC	CASRPLGADLSEQFF
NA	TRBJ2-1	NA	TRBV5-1	TGCGCCAGCAGCTTGGCCCCTCCTAGCAATGAGCAGTTCTTC	CASSLAPPSNEQFF
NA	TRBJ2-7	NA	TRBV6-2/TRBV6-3	TGTGCCAGCAGTTACCCCAGGGTCCATACGTACGAGCAGTACTTC	CASSYPRVHTYEQYF
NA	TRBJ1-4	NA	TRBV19	TGTGCCAGTAGTATACCGGGGAGGGATGAAAAACTGTTTTTT	CASSIPGRDEKLFF
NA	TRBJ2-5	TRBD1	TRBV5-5	TGTGCCAGCAGCTCGGCGGACAGGGGGCGTCAGGAGACCCAGTACTTC	CASSSADRGRQETQYF
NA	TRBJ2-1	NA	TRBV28	TGTGCCAGCAGCTCCGCAAGAGGGGGAGGGCCTTATCGAATTGGGGCCCCGTTCTTC	CASSSARGGGPYRIGAPFF
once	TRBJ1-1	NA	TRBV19	TGTGCCAGTAGTCCAACAGGGTATGTGGTTGAAGCTTTCTTT	CASSPTGYVVEAFF
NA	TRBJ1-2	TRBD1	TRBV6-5	TGTGCCAGTGGCCCTCGGGACAGCTATGGCTACACCTTC	CASGPRDSYGYTF
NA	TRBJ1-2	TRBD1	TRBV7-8	TGTGCCAGCAGCCCTCTGGGACAGGGGGCCCGAAGCTCTGGCTACACCTTC	CASSPLGQGARSSGYTF
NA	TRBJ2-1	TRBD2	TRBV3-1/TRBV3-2	TGTGCCAGCAGCCGCCGACTAGCGGGAGGGCCGGGTAATGAGCAGTTCTTC	CASSRRLAGGPGNEQFF
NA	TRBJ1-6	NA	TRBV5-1	TGCGCCAGCAGCCCGCACTCTACCGGAGATTCACCCCTCCACTTT	CASSPHSTGDSPLHF
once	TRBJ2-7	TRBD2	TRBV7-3	TGTGCCAGCAGTTACCCCTTATTCGGTCTAGCGGGAGTTCCTATATCTGGGTACGAGCAGTACTTC	CASSYPLFGLAGVPISGYEQYF
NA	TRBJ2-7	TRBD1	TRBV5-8	TGTGCCAGCAGCACGGGACAGGGGGTGACGACGGAGCAGTACTTC	CASSTGQGVTTEQYF
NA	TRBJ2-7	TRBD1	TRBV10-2	TGCGCCACCCGGGACAGGGTTACGCGGGACTACGAGCAGTACTTC	CATRDRVTRDYEQYF
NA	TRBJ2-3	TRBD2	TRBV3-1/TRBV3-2	TGTGCCAGCACTAGCGGAACTCTCACAGATACGCAGTATTTT	CASTSGTLTDTQYF
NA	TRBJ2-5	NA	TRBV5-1	TGCGCCAGCAGCCCGGAGGGGACTGCGCAGACCCAGTACTTC	CASSPEGTAQTQYF
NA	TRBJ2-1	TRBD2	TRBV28	TGTGCCAGCAGTTCTCGAGCGGGAGGAGGGTCCCCCTACAATGAGCAGTTCTTC	CASSSRAGGGSPYNEQFF